This TCR beta chain was recorded in a study of neoadjuvant nivolumab and ipilimumab in lung cancer (dated by TCRdb to the early 2020s). Turning to the overall study: In the NEOSTAR trial, nivolumab was administered intravenously at 3 mg/kg on days 1, 15 and 29, and the combination arm also received ipilimumab 1 mg/kg on day 1 only. The study compared TCR repertoires in pretherapy (baseline) peripheral blood with TCR repertoires in tumors resected at surgery after neoadjuvant immune checkpoint blockade. Matched pretherapy and resected tumor pairs were analyzed from seven patients, of whom four had been treated with nivolumab and three with nivolumab plus ipilimumab. The primary endpoint of the trial was the rate of major pathologic response (MPR) in the intention-to-treat population of each study arm. The trial treated just under 45 patients with operable NSCLC: about 23 were randomized to nivolumab monotherapy and approximately 20 to nivolumab plus ipilimumab.

Here is what the overall study found, with its caveats: TCR richness and clonality were greater in resected tumors than in tumor-adjacent uninvolved lung, and increases were seen in more dual-therapy-treated tumors. Tumor T-cell richness and clonality rose from pretherapy to surgery in three of three dual-therapy tumors but in only two of four nivolumab-treated tumors. A small number of samples underwent TCR sequencing. A positive correlation was observed between pretherapy blood TCR richness and richness in tumors resected after neoadjuvant therapy (Spearman R = 0.82). No significant correlation was found between TCR clonality and pathologic tumor regression, and only one major-pathologic-response sample was available for the clonality analysis.

The time point label on this specimen signifies: at surgical resection after neoadjuvant nivolumab +/- ipilimumab. The samples were taken from NEOSTAR, a phase 2 randomized trial in operable NSCLC that tested neoadjuvant nivolumab or nivolumab plus ipilimumab, followed by surgery. As for this clone: This clone's antigen is unknown. Base qualities are not at hand, and no much larger clone is one base apart.

In the germline V gene, CDR1 corresponds to SGDLS and CDR2 to YYNGEE. Counted from cysteine to phenylalanine, this CDR3 has 14 amino acids. Just CDR3 DNA is preserved here, 42 bases in frame from base 1. Between the V and J ends, shortened by 4 bases and 1 base respectively, the junction contains 10 bases. Library preparation employed the immunoSEQ multiplex PCR assay. Per the authors' processing: Repertoires were summarized by richness and clonality, and significantly expanded and contracted clones were identified between pre- and post-therapy samples. This immuneACCESS table, as held by TCRdb, lists in-frame sequences with V and J called but not all clones. Of the missing ones, under half trace to an unresolved V gene in checked studies; the others have no known cause. The V and J calls and clone size were taken over from that table, and D and trimming were inferred from the DNA. The table for this sample lists under 15,000 clones; 65% to 75% of them were counted only once. 25% of the sample is taken by the ten largest.

The sample consisted of peripheral blood, taken after neoadjuvant nivolumab, alone or with ipilimumab, at or shortly before surgery. The clonotype originates from an adult with non-small cell lung cancer. In this chain, TRBV9 is recombined with TRBJ2-3; the D segment is perhaps TRBD1 or TRBD2, each sharing 7 matched bases. DNA sequence: TGTGCCAGCAGCCCAGGGGGGGGCACAGATACGCAGTATTTT. It is translated as CASSPGGGTDTQYF.